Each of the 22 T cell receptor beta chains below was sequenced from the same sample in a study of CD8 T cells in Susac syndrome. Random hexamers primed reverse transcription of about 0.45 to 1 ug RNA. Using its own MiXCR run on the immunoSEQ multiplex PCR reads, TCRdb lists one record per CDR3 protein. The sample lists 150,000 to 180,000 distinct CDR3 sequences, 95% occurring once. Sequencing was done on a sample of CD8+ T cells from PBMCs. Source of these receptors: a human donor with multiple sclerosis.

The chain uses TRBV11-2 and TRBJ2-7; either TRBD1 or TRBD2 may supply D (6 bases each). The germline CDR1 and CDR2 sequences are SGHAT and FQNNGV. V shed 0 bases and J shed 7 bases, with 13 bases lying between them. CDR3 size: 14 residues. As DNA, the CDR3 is TGTGCCAGCAGCTTAGAATGGGGGGCGAAAGAGCAGTACGTC. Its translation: CASSLEWGAKEQYV.

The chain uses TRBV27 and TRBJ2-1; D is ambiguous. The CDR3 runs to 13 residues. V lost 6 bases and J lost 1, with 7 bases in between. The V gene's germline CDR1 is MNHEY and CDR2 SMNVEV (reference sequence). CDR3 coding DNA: TGTGCCAGCAGCACCCTATCCTACAATGAGCAGTTCTTC. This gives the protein CASSTLSYNEQFF.

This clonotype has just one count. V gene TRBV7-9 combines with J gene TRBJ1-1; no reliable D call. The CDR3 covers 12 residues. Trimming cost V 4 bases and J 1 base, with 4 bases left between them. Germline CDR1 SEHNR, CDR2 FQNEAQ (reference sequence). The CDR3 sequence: CASSSTNTEAFF. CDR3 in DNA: TGTGCCAGCAGCTCCACGAACACTGAAGCTTTCTTT.

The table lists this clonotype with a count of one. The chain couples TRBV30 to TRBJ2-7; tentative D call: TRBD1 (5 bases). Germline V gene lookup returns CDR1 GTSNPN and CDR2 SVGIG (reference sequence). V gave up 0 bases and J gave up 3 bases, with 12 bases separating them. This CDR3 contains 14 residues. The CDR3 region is CAWSVTGPFYEQYF. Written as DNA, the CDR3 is TGTGCCTGGAGTGTAACAGGCCCTTTCTACGAGCAGTACTTC.

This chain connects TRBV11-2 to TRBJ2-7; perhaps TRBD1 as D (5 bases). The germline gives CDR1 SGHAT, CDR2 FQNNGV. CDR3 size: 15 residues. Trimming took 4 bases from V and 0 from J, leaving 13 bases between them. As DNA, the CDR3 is TGTGCCAGCAGCTCTTTGGACATCCACTCCTACGAGCAGTACTTC. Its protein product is CASSSLDIHSYEQYF.

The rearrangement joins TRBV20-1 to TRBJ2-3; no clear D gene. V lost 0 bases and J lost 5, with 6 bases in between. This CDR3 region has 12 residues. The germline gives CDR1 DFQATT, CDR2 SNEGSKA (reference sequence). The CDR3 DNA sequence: TGCAGTGCTAGAGACGGCGGAGATACGCAGTATTTT. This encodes CSARDGGDTQYF.

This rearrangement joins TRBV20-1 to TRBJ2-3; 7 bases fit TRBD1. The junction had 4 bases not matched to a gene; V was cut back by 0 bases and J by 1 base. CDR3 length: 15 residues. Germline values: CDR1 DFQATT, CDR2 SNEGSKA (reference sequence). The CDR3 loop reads CSARDLGTGTDTQYF. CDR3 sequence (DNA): TGCAGTGCTAGAGATCTTGGGACAGGCACAGATACGCAGTATTTT.

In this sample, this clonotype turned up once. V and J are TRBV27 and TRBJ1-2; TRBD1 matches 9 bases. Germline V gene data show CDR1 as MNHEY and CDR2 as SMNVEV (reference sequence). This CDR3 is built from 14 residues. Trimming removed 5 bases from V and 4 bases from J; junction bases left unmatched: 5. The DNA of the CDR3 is TGTGCCAGCAGTATGGACAGGGGTGGCTATGGCTACACCTTC. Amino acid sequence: CASSMDRGGYGYTF.

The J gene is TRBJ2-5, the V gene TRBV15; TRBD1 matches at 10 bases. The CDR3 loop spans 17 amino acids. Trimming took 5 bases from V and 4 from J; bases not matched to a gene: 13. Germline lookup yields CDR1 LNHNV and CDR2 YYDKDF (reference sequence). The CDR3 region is CATSSRPGQGLGETQYF. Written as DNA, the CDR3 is TGTGCCACCAGCTCTCGGCCGGGACAGGGGTTGGGAGAGACCCAGTACTTC. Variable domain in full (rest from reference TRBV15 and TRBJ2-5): DAMVIQNPRYQVTQFGKPVTLSCSQTLNHNVMYWYQQKSSQAPKLLFHYYDKDFNNEADTPDNFQSRRPNTSFCFLDIRSPGLGDTAMYLCATSSRPGQGLGETQYFGPGTRLLVL.

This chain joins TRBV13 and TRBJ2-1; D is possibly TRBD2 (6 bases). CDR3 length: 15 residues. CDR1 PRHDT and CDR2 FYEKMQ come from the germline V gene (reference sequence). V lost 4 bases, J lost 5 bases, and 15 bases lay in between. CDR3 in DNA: TGTGCCAGCAGCTCTGAGCTAGCGTCGAACAATGAGCAGTTCTTC. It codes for CASSSELASNNEQFF.

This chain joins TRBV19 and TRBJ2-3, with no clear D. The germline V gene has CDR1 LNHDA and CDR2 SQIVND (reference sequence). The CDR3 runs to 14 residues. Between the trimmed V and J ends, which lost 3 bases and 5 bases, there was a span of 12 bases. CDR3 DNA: TGTGCCAGTAGTATCCGGGCACGAGGAGATACGCAGTATTTT. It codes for CASSIRARGDTQYF.

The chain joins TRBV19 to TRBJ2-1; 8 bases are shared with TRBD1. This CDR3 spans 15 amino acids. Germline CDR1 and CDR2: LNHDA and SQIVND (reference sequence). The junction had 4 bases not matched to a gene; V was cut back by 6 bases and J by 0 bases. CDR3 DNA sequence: TGTGCCAGTAGCACAGGGGGGAGCTCCTACAATGAGCAGTTCTTC. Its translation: CASSTGGSSYNEQFF.

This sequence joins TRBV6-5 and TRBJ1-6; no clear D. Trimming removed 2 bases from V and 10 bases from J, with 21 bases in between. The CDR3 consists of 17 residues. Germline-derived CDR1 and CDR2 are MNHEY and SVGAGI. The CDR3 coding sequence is TGTGCCAGCAGTTACCCGAGGGTCTTCCACCAGGAGTCACCCCTCCACTTT. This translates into CASSYPRVFHQESPLHF.

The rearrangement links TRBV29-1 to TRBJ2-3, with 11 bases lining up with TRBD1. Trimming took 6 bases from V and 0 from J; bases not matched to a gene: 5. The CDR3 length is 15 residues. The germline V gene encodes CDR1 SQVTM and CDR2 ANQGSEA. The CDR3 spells CSVLDRGRSTDTQYF. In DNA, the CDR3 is TGCAGCGTCCTGGACAGGGGGCGAAGCACAGATACGCAGTATTTT.

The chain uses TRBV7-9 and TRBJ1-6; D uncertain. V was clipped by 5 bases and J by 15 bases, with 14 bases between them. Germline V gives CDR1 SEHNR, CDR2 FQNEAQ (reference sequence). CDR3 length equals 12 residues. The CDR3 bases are TGTGCCAGCAGCCAGACGGCGGAACACCTCCACTTT. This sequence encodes CASSQTAEHLHF.

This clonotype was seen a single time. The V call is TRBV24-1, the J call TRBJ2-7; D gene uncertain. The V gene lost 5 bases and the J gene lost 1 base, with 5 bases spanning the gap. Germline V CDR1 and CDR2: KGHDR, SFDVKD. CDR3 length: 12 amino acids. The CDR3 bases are TGTGCCACCAGTGTAGAATCCTACGAGCAGTACGTC. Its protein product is CATSVESYEQYV.

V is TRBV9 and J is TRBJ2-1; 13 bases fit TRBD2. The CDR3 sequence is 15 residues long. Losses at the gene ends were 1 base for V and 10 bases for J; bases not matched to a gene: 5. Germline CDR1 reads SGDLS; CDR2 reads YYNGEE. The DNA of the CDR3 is TGTGCCAGCAGCGTATGGACTAGCGGGGGAGGGGAGCAGTTCTTC. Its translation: CASSVWTSGGGEQFF. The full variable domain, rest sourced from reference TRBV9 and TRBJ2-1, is DSGVTQTPKHLITATGQRVTLRCSPRSGDLSVYWYQQSLDQGLQFLIQYYNGEERAKGNILERFSAQQFPDLHSELNLSSLELGDSALYFCASSVWTSGGGEQFFGPGTRLTVL.

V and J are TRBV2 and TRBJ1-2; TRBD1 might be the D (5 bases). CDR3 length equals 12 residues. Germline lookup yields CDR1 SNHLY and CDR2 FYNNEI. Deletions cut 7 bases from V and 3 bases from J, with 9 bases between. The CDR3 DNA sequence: TGTGCCAGCACTCAGGGATACTATGGCTACACCTTC. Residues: CASTQGYYGYTF.

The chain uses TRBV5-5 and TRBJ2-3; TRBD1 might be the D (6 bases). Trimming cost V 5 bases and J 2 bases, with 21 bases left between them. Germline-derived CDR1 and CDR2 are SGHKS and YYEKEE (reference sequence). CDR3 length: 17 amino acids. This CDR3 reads CASSKLSPQGNTDTQYF. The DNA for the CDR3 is TGTGCCAGCAGTAAACTTTCGCCACAGGGAAACACAGATACGCAGTATTTT.

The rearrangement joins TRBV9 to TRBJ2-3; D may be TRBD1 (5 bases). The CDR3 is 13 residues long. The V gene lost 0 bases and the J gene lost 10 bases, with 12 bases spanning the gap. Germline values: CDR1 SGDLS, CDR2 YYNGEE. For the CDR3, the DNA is TGTGCCAGCAGCGTAGAAGGGGCCCAGGCGCAGTATTTT. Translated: CASSVEGAQAQYF.

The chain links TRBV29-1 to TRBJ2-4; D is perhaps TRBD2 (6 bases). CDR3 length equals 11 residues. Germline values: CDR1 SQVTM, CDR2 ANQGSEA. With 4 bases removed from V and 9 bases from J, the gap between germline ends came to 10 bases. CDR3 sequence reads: CSVGGEAIQYF. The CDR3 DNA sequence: TGCAGCGTTGGGGGGGAGGCCATTCAGTACTTC.

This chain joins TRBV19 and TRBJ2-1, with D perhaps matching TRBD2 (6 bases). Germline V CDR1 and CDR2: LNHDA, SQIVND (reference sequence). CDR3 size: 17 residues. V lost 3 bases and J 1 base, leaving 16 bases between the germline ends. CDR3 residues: CASSISASALSYNEQFF. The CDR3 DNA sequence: TGTGCCAGTAGTATCTCGGCTAGCGCTCTATCCTACAATGAGCAGTTCTTC.